The 17 T cell receptor beta chains below come from one sample, sequenced in a study of cytomegalovirus exposure and HLA in healthy donors. A multiplex PCR was run with 60 Vbeta primers and 13 Jbeta primers. Here immunoSEQ multiplex PCR was the method, and the copy in TCRdb shows in-frame clones only, minus some. The sample records tens of thousands of clones, approximately 76% being singletons. The sequenced material came from PBMCs. The receptors derive from a young woman in good health and CMV-seropositive.

Only a few counts were recorded for this clone. This chain joins TRBV5-1 and TRBJ1-1, with TRBD1 matching over 11 bases. The V gene's germline CDR1 is SGHRS and CDR2 YFSETQ. The CDR3 loop spans 16 amino acids. The trim removed 2 bases at V and 7 bases at J, leaving 10 bases unmatched. The CDR3 bases are TGCGCCAGCAGCTTTGGACAGGGGGCTCCGGTGAATGAAGCTTTCTTT. Amino acids: CASSFGQGAPVNEAFF.

This clone occurred once. The rearrangement joins TRBV6-5 to TRBJ1-1; D unresolved. The V gene's germline CDR1 is MNHEY and CDR2 SVGAGI. This CDR3 contains 13 residues. Trimming removed 4 bases at V and 1 base at J, with 7 bases between. The CDR3 loop reads CASSFSANTEAFF. CDR3 in DNA: TGTGCCAGCAGTTTCTCAGCGAACACTGAAGCTTTCTTT.

The chain links TRBV19 to TRBJ1-2; D not certain. Germline V gene sequence: CDR1 LNHDA, CDR2 SQIVND (reference sequence). This CDR3 has 16 amino acids. V shed 3 bases and J shed 8 bases, with 22 bases lying between them. CDR3 amino acids: CASSITIRDTREGYTF. The CDR3 coding sequence is TGTGCCAGTAGTATTACGATCCGGGATACCCGGGAAGGCTACACCTTC.

This rearrangement joins TRBV2 to TRBJ2-2, with TRBD2 matching over 10 bases. The CDR3 runs 16 residues. V lost 8 bases to trimming and J lost 3 bases; unmatched junction nucleotides: 9. CDR1 is SNHLY, CDR2 FYNNEI, per germline. The CDR3 is CASSGTLAGDTGELFF. DNA of the CDR3: TGTGCCAGCTCCGGAACTCTAGCGGGGGACACCGGGGAGCTGTTTTTT.

This clone was seen a few times. As DNA, the CDR3 is TGTGCCAGCAGCCCTCACTTAGGACTAGCGGGAGGAATCGGGGAGCTGTTTTTT. Protein product: CASSPHLGLAGGIGELFF. The chain couples TRBV7-9 to TRBJ2-2; 14 bases fit TRBD2. Trimming removed 5 bases from V and 7 bases from J; junction bases left unmatched: 12. The CDR3 is made up of 18 amino acids. Per germline, CDR1 SEHNR and CDR2 FQNEAQ (reference sequence).

This clone was counted between two and nine times. The V call is TRBV19, the J call TRBJ2-4, with 9 bases matching TRBD2. After removal of 5 bases from V and 2 bases from J, the junction contained 4 bases not matched to a gene. The CDR3 consists of 15 residues. Germline loops: CDR1 LNHDA, CDR2 SQIVND (reference sequence). Here the CDR3 DNA reads TGTGCCAGTAGTCGCGGGGGGGCGTCCAAAAACATTCAGTACTTC. Its protein product is CASSRGGASKNIQYF.

This clone has a single count. The V gene is TRBV10-3, the J gene TRBJ2-7; 11 bases fit TRBD1. The CDR3 is made up of 14 amino acids. The trim removed 3 bases at V and 5 bases at J, leaving 3 bases unmatched. CDR1 ENHRY and CDR2 SYGVKD come from the germline V gene. For the CDR3, the DNA is TGTGCCATCAGTGACGGGACAGGGGGGGACGAGCAGTACTTC. Encoded protein: CAISDGTGGDEQYF.

This chain connects TRBV18 to TRBJ1-1, with a tentative D call TRBD1 (5 bases). Germline V gene sequence: CDR1 KGHSH, CDR2 LQKENI. Trimming took off 5 bases at V and 0 bases at J, with 22 bases between the two ends. This CDR3 has 18 residues. DNA of the CDR3: TGTGCCAGCTCATCGGTTTTGGGATTCGCAGGGCTGAACACTGAAGCTTTCTTT. It specifies CASSSVLGFAGLNTEAFF.

Here the CDR3 reads CASSPIVWAQETQYF. In nucleotides, the CDR3 is TGTGCCAGCTCACCAATTGTCTGGGCACAAGAGACCCAGTACTTC. This rearrangement joins TRBV18 to TRBJ2-5; D gene ambiguous. V was clipped by 2 bases and J by 2 bases, with 12 bases between them. This CDR3 is 15 amino acids long. Germline V gene sequence: CDR1 KGHSH, CDR2 LQKENI.

This chain connects TRBV7-3 to TRBJ1-1, with 7 nucleotides matching TRBD1. V gave up 4 bases and J gave up 7 bases; unmatched junction bases: 6. The CDR3 loop spans 13 amino acids. Germline CDR1 SGHTA, CDR2 FQGTGA. The CDR3 reads CASSSHRDSEAFF. CDR3 DNA: TGTGCCAGCAGCTCGCACCGGGACAGTGAAGCTTTCTTT.

V is TRBV6-5 and J is TRBJ2-7, with D possibly TRBD2 on 5 matching bases. The CDR3 length is 14 residues. V lost 5 bases, J lost 2 bases, and 13 bases lay in between. From germline, CDR1 is MNHEY and CDR2 SVGAGI. Here the CDR3 reads CASSREGFAYEQYF. CDR3 in DNA: TGTGCCAGCAGTAGAGAGGGTTTTGCCTACGAGCAGTACTTC.

This sequence joins TRBV7-9 and TRBJ1-2; D is ambiguous. The CDR3 runs to 15 residues. V lost 5 bases, J lost 1 base, and 14 bases lay in between. The germline CDR1 and CDR2 sequences are SEHNR and FQNEAQ (reference sequence). The CDR3, as DNA: TGTGCCAGCAGCCCGAGCATGATAATTAACTATGGCTACACCTTC. This gives the protein CASSPSMIINYGYTF. Full variable domain (rest looked up from reference TRBV7-9 and TRBJ1-2): DTGVSQNPRHKITKRGQNVTFRCDPISEHNRLYWYRQTLGQGPEFLTYFQNEAQLEKSRLLSDRFSAERPKGSFSTLEIQRTEQGDSAMYLCASSPSMIINYGYTFGSGTRLTVV.

The chain has TRBV6-5 and TRBJ1-1; TRBD1 matches at 8 bases. This CDR3 contains 15 residues. J lost 0 bases, V lost 5 bases, and 5 bases had no gene match. Germline lookup yields CDR1 MNHEY and CDR2 SVGAGI. The CDR3: CASSIRQGMNTEAFF. The CDR3 DNA sequence: TGTGCCAGCAGTATACGACAGGGGATGAACACTGAAGCTTTCTTT.

The V gene is TRBV5-6, the J gene TRBJ2-2; D is unresolved. CDR1 is SGHDT and CDR2 is YYEEEE in the germline V gene. V shed 6 bases and J shed 4 bases, with 19 bases lying between them. The CDR3 runs to 16 residues. The CDR3 region is CASNPWPVFGTGELFF. The CDR3 nucleotides are TGTGCCAGCAACCCATGGCCAGTTTTTGGCACCGGGGAGCTGTTTTTT.

V is TRBV4-2 and J is TRBJ2-1; a possible D gene is TRBD2 (5 bases). V lost 4 bases and J 13 bases, leaving 11 bases between the germline ends. This CDR3 comprises 11 residues. CDR1 is LGHNA and CDR2 is YNFKEQ in the germline V gene. The CDR3 loop reads CASSLGLLQFF. DNA of the CDR3: TGTGCCAGCAGCCTAGGACTCTTACAGTTCTTC.

The chain employs TRBV19 and TRBJ1-6; D gene unclear. CDR3 size: 15 residues. Per the germline V gene, CDR1 is LNHDA and CDR2 is SQIVND (reference sequence). V was trimmed by 4 bases and J by 8 bases, leaving 15 bases between them. CDR3 sequence (DNA): TGTGCCAGTAGTACATACTCCTGGGAGGATTCACCCCTCCACTTT. Protein: CASSTYSWEDSPLHF.

The chain carries TRBV30 and TRBJ2-7; 8 positions agree with TRBD2. V shed 1 base, J shed 0 bases, and the junction held 5 bases outside the gene matches. The CDR3 consists of 15 residues. The germline gives CDR1 GTSNPN, CDR2 SVGIG (reference sequence). The CDR3 sequence is CAWSASGSFSYEQYF. The CDR3 nucleotides read TGTGCCTGGAGTGCAAGCGGGAGCTTCTCCTACGAGCAGTACTTC.